This passage covers 10 T cell receptor beta chains from one sample sequenced in a study of cytomegalovirus exposure and HLA in healthy donors. PCR used 60 Vbeta primers and 13 Jbeta primers. Generated by immunoSEQ multiplex PCR, the TCRdb table keeps only in-frame clones and is missing some. The profile shows approximately 180,000 clones, roughly 70% of them singletons. The sample consisted of PBMCs. These receptors were taken from a woman in her twenties or thirties in good health and CMV-seronegative.

The rearrangement links TRBV5-6 to TRBJ1-6; D call uncertain. CDR1 is SGHDT and CDR2 is YYEEEE in the germline V gene. The CDR3 is 15 amino acids. With 5 bases removed from V and 9 bases from J, the gap between germline ends came to 18 bases. CDR3 sequence (DNA): TGTGCCAGCAGAGAAAGAACCGCCGGGGTTTCACCCCTCCACTTT. This sequence encodes CASRERTAGVSPLHF.

This clone was counted between two and nine times. The chain uses TRBV4-1 and TRBJ2-5; 7 nucleotides agree with TRBD1. The junction had 5 bases not matched to a gene; V was cut back by 0 bases and J by 4 bases. The CDR3 spans 15 residues. The germline V gene encodes CDR1 MGHRA and CDR2 YSYEKL. In DNA form, the CDR3 reads TGCGCCAGCAGCCAAGAGGGCAGGGGGAGAGAGACCCAGTACTTC. It is translated as CASSQEGRGRETQYF.

The rearrangement links TRBV7-2 to TRBJ2-2; the match to TRBD1 covers 7 bases. Looked up from germline, CDR1 is SGHTA and CDR2 is FQGNSA. The CDR3 totals 16 residues. Losses at the gene ends were 5 bases for V and 1 base for J; bases not matched to a gene: 7. The CDR3 sequence: CASSPIRDRNTGELFF. The CDR3 nucleotides are TGTGCCAGCAGCCCCATCCGGGACAGGAACACCGGGGAGCTGTTTTTT.

V gene TRBV6-6 combines with J gene TRBJ1-2, with no clear D. Germline loops: CDR1 MNHNY, CDR2 SVGAGI (reference sequence). The CDR3 is 15 residues long. Trimming shortened V by 0 bases and J by 0 bases, and 8 bases separated the two germline ends. DNA of the CDR3: TGTGCCAGCAGTTACTCGGGCGAAGCTAACTATGGCTACACCTTC. Translated, it gives CASSYSGEANYGYTF.

The chain has TRBV7-2 and TRBJ1-1; 7 positions match TRBD1. This CDR3 is built from 15 residues. Germline CDR1 SGHTA, CDR2 FQGNSA. V was clipped by 1 base and J by 1 base; unmatched bases: 3. CDR3 loop: CASSLVGQTNTEAFF. CDR3 nucleotides: TGTGCCAGCAGCTTAGTGGGACAGACGAACACTGAAGCTTTCTTT.

The V call is TRBV4-3, the J call TRBJ2-2; TRBD2 matches at 9 bases. V shed 2 bases, J shed 3 bases, and the junction held 1 base outside the gene matches. CDR3 length equals 15 residues. Germline CDR1 is LGHNA and CDR2 is YSLEER. CDR3 in amino acids: CASSQLAGYTGELFF. CDR3 nucleotide sequence: TGCGCCAGCAGCCAACTAGCGGGGTACACCGGGGAGCTGTTTTTT.

The chain couples TRBV4-1 to TRBJ2-1, with 14 bases identical to TRBD2. V was pared by 1 base and J by 8 bases, with 4 bases of the junction left unmatched. CDR1 MGHRA and CDR2 YSYEKL come from the germline V gene. The CDR3 runs to 16 residues. CDR3 bases: TGCGCCAGCAGCCAAGGGACTAGCGGGGGGTTGCATGAGCAGTTCTTC. Residues: CASSQGTSGGLHEQFF.

This chain joins TRBV5-1 and TRBJ2-5, with 7 bases lining up with TRBD2. Per germline, CDR1 SGHRS and CDR2 YFSETQ. The CDR3 consists of 17 residues. Trimming at V came to 1 base and at J to 4 bases, leaving 13 bases not matched to a gene. The CDR3 reads CASSLRTQSGGAETQYF. The CDR3 coding sequence is TGCGCCAGCAGCTTGAGAACGCAATCGGGAGGTGCAGAGACCCAGTACTTC.

This chain links TRBV6-1 with TRBJ1-3, with a possible D match to TRBD1 (5 bases). The CDR3 has 14 amino acids. Germline V gene sequence: CDR1 MNHNS, CDR2 SASEGT. Trimming pared 6 bases from V and 2 bases from J, leaving 11 bases between. CDR3 amino acids: CASRGDSTGNTIYF. In DNA, the CDR3 is TGTGCCAGCAGAGGTGACAGTACTGGAAACACCATATATTTT.

The rearrangement uses TRBV9 and TRBJ2-2, with 7 positions matching TRBD1. J was trimmed by 1 base and V by 3 bases; bases with no gene match: 6. Germline CDR1 is SGDLS and CDR2 is YYNGEE. This CDR3 has 16 amino acids. The CDR3 sequence: CASSATGIMNTGELFF. The CDR3, as DNA: TGTGCCAGCAGCGCGACAGGGATTATGAACACCGGGGAGCTGTTTTTT.